This T cell receptor (beta chain) was found in a study of T cell changes during pregnancy in multiple sclerosis. Data came from immunoSEQ multiplex PCR; TCRdb stores just in-frame clones and leaves some out. The sample lists about 75,000 clones, roughly 94% occurring once. The CDR3 runs 14 residues. Germline values: CDR1 SGHRS, CDR2 YFSETQ. After removal of 4 bases from V and 4 bases from J, the junction contained 6 bases not matched to a gene. Sample: CD4+ T cells from peripheral blood mononuclear cells, taken after pregnancy. The chain combines TRBV5-1 with TRBJ2-7, with TRBD1 identical over 9 bases. This clonotype was sampled from a female donor with multiple sclerosis, enrolled in a pregnancy study. The CDR3 sequence: CASSRAGTGYEQYF. CDR3 nucleotide sequence: TGCGCCAGCAGCAGGGCCGGGACAGGGTACGAGCAGTACTTC.